Detailed here is one T cell receptor beta chain. These data belong to a study of blood T cell repertoires in COVID-19. As for the study in general: Spain, Italy and the United States supplied samples that represented acute and convalescent COVID-19. Nucleic acid was either cDNA or gDNA, and it came from T cells, B-cell-depleted T cells, or PBMCs.

In the original processing: Amplified reference gene primers provided the basis for estimating nucleated cell counts. Assay: immunoSEQ multiplex PCR; the TCRdb copy retains only in-frame clones and omits some. The V and J calls and clone size are taken from that table; D and trimming were inferred from the DNA. The sample records fewer than 200,000 clones, about 89% being singletons. CDR3 size: 15 residues. Germline V CDR1 and CDR2: LNHNV, YYDKDF (reference sequence). V dropped 3 bases and J dropped 0; count of bases not matched to a gene: 1. V usage is TRBV15 and J usage is TRBJ2-3; 9 nucleotides line up with TRBD1. Sequencing was done on a sample of peripheral blood. This sequence was found in a man between 18 and 29 years old who had recovered from COVID-19. The CDR3 coding sequence is TGTGCCACCAGCAGTGGGACAGGGAGCACAGATACGCAGTATTTT. Its protein is CATSSGTGSTDTQYF.